One T cell receptor (beta chain) is described in this entry. Libraries were prepared by immunoSEQ multiplex PCR; TCRdb keeps only in-frame clonotypes and omits some of them. Among around 89,000 clones, 89% were seen once, and the ten largest hold approximately 9.3%. These data are taken from a study of blood T cell repertoires in COVID-19. Study at large: The United States, Italy and Spain were the sources of the acute and convalescent COVID-19 samples.

The germline gives CDR1 SGHRS, CDR2 YFSETQ. CDR3 length: 16 residues. V gave up 4 bases and J gave up 6 bases; unmatched junction bases: 12. The sequence derives from a man aged 45-65 years with acute or convalescent COVID-19. The sequenced material came from peripheral blood. The rearrangement links TRBV5-1 to TRBJ2-3; 9 nucleotides match TRBD2. Written as DNA, the CDR3 is TGCGCCAGCAGCCTGGGGGAGGGCGGGGGGGCGGATACGCAGTATTTT. Residues: CASSLGEGGGADTQYF.